Sequencing of this T cell receptor beta chain was carried out in a study of T cell changes during pregnancy in multiple sclerosis. Germline values: CDR1 LNHDA, CDR2 SQIVND (reference sequence). This CDR3 has 14 residues. V was pared by 5 bases and J by 6 bases, with 5 bases of the junction left unmatched. Sequencing used immunoSEQ multiplex PCR; TCRdb keeps in-frame clones, though not all of them. The sample includes tens of thousands of clones, approximately 92% of them seen just once. Specimen: peripheral blood, collected after pregnancy. The rearrangement uses TRBV19 and TRBJ2-3, with 10 nucleotides matching TRBD1. This clonotype was obtained from a female donor in good health, enrolled as a control in a pregnancy study. CDR3 residues: CASSARQGADTQYF. DNA for the CDR3: TGTGCCAGTAGTGCCCGACAGGGGGCTGATACGCAGTATTTT.